Presented here are 28 T cell receptor beta chains from one specimen sequenced in a study of blood T cell repertoires in COVID-19 (dated by TCRdb to 2020 to 2021). Libraries were made using the immunoSEQ multiplex PCR assay. TCRdb mirrors the immuneACCESS table, restricted to in-frame sequences. Some clones are absent from its copies; in checked studies, under half trace to an unresolved V gene, and the reason for the others is unknown. A total of approximately 100,000 clones appear in this sample, about 89% of them only once. Approximately 19% of the sample goes to the ten largest clones. The sample consisted of peripheral blood. These receptors were obtained from a human donor with acute or convalescent COVID-19. The donor label of this sample is uncertain.

This rearrangement joins TRBV4-2 to TRBJ1-2; D unresolved. This CDR3 has 16 residues. Germline-derived CDR1 and CDR2 are LGHNA and YNFKEQ. V was shortened by 1 base and J by 4 bases, with 16 bases between the two germline ends. CDR3: CASSQVSGRAGYGYTF. CDR3 bases: TGTGCCAGCAGCCAAGTCTCGGGGAGGGCCGGCTATGGCTACACCTTC.

This clone was found once. V and J are TRBV4-1 and TRBJ1-4; TRBD1 matches at 7 bases. Germline lookup yields CDR1 MGHRA and CDR2 YSYEKL. V gave up 4 bases and J gave up 8 bases; unmatched junction bases: 7. The CDR3 totals 14 residues. CDR3 in DNA: TGCGCCAGCAGCCGAACCGACAGGGACGAAAAACTGTTTTTT. Translation: CASSRTDRDEKLFF.

The CDR3 bases are TGTGCCAGCAGCTCTAGCGGGAGGGGCTCCTACGAGCAGTACTTC. It is translated as CASSSSGRGSYEQYF. V usage is TRBV5-4 and J usage is TRBJ2-7, with 12 bases fitting TRBD2. The CDR3 totals 15 residues. Germline-derived CDR1 and CDR2 are SGHNT and YYREEE (reference sequence). The ends lost 3 bases at V and 0 bases at J; junction bases unmatched: 1.

The gene calls are TRBV7-9 and TRBJ1-5; tentatively, D is TRBD1 (5 bases). CDR1 and CDR2 from the germline V gene are SEHNR and FQNEAQ (reference sequence). This CDR3 is built from 13 residues. V was pared by 2 bases and J by 7 bases, with 9 bases between. CDR3 nucleotide sequence: TGTGCCAGCAGCTTACAGGGTCGGCAGCCCCAGCATTTT. Protein: CASSLQGRQPQHF.

This sequence joins TRBV28 and TRBJ1-2, with 9 bases matching TRBD1. Germline assignment: CDR1 MDHEN and CDR2 SYDVKM. The CDR3 extends over 14 amino acids. V lost 3 bases, J lost 8 bases, and 7 bases stayed unmatched. The CDR3 coding sequence is TGTGCCAGCAGTTTTAAGGGACAGGGCTTGGGCTACACCTTC. This gives the protein CASSFKGQGLGYTF.

The chain employs TRBV19 and TRBJ1-2; 11 bases fit TRBD1. V trimming: 6 bases; J trimming: 7 bases; junction bases outside the gene matches: 7. CDR1 is LNHDA and CDR2 is SQIVND in the germline V gene (reference sequence). The CDR3 loop spans 14 amino acids. Written as DNA, the CDR3 is TGTGCCAGTAGCAAGGACAGGGGGCGCTTTGGCTACACCTTC. Translating it yields CASSKDRGRFGYTF.

The chain employs TRBV29-1 and TRBJ1-2; D is ambiguous. Germline V gene sequence: CDR1 SQVTM, CDR2 ANQGSEA. Trimming took off 4 bases at V and 4 bases at J, with 19 bases between the two ends. This CDR3 contains 15 residues. The chain's CDR3 is CSVVSRPGGAYGYTF. The CDR3 DNA reads TGCAGCGTTGTCTCTAGGCCGGGAGGAGCCTATGGCTACACCTTC.

The V call is TRBV19, the J call TRBJ1-2; D might be TRBD1 (6 bases). The germline V gene has CDR1 LNHDA and CDR2 SQIVND (reference sequence). Trimming pared 5 bases from V and 0 bases from J, leaving 16 bases between. The length of the CDR3 is 16 residues. CDR3 protein: CASSSPTGYTNYGYTF. The CDR3 DNA follows: TGTGCCAGTAGTTCACCGACAGGTTATACTAACTATGGCTACACCTTC.

This chain uses TRBV7-2 with TRBJ2-7; 12 bases line up with TRBD2. The CDR3 extends over 15 amino acids. Germline loops: CDR1 SGHTA, CDR2 FQGNSA. J was trimmed by 7 bases and V by 6 bases; bases with no gene match: 10. The CDR3: CASRTSGSSLGEQYF. The CDR3 DNA is TGTGCCAGCAGGACTAGCGGGAGTAGTCTAGGGGAGCAGTACTTC.

The chain is built from TRBV6-1 and TRBJ2-4; 10 bases line up with TRBD1. J lost 8 bases, V lost 0 bases, and 4 bases had no gene match. Per germline, CDR1 MNHNS and CDR2 SASEGT. The CDR3 covers 15 residues. The CDR3 loop reads CASSEAGDRGDIQYF. CDR3 nucleotide sequence: TGTGCCAGCAGTGAAGCGGGGGACAGGGGAGACATTCAGTACTTC.

The chain combines TRBV29-1 with TRBJ2-1; TRBD1 is a possible D gene (5 bases). Germline CDR1 is SQVTM and CDR2 is ANQGSEA. The CDR3 consists of 13 residues. V was cut by 7 bases and J by 3 bases, with 13 bases left in between. The CDR3 sequence: CSGTDRGYNEQFF. Here the CDR3 DNA reads TGCAGCGGAACAGATAGGGGCTACAATGAGCAGTTCTTC.

V usage is TRBV30 and J usage is TRBJ2-5, with TRBD1 matching 7 bases. The length of the CDR3 is 15 residues. Trimming at V came to 4 bases and at J to 3 bases, leaving 11 bases not matched to a gene. Germline loops: CDR1 GTSNPN, CDR2 SVGIG (reference sequence). As DNA, the CDR3 is TGTGCCTGGACCACCGGGACAGTGCGGGAAGAGACCCAGTACTTC. The encoded protein is CAWTTGTVREETQYF.

The rearrangement links TRBV7-9 to TRBJ2-5, with 10 bases that match TRBD1. CDR1 is SEHNR, CDR2 FQNEAQ, per germline (reference sequence). The CDR3 loop spans 14 amino acids. V was clipped by 0 bases and J by 5 bases; unmatched bases: 0. CDR3 region: CASSLAGQGETQYF. The CDR3 bases are TGTGCCAGCAGCTTAGCGGGACAGGGGGAGACCCAGTACTTC.

The chain employs TRBV6-2 or TRBV6-3 and TRBJ2-1; 7 positions agree with TRBD1. The CDR3 is made up of 13 amino acids. Germline V gives CDR1 MNHEY, CDR2 SVGEGT. After removal of 5 bases from V and 6 bases from J, the junction contained 4 bases not matched to a gene. CDR3 sequence: CASSKTGSNEQFF. DNA for the CDR3: TGTGCCAGCAGTAAGACAGGGAGCAATGAGCAGTTCTTC.

Concerning this clone: One end of the junction varies from germline; a read error may be responsible. The V call is TRBV19, the J call TRBJ2-3, with 8 nucleotides matching TRBD2. From germline, CDR1 is LNHDA and CDR2 SQIVND (reference sequence). The CDR3 loop spans 14 amino acids. The CDR3 is CASSIRPGGGRVVF. In DNA form, the CDR3 reads TGTGCCAGTAGTATTCGCCCGGGGGGGGGAAGAGTCGTTTTT.

The V gene is TRBV28, the J gene TRBJ2-7; 8 bases fit TRBD1. Trimming at V came to 6 bases and at J to 3 bases, leaving 7 bases not matched to a gene. This CDR3 has 14 residues. Germline loops: CDR1 MDHEN, CDR2 SYDVKM. The CDR3 region is CASSRQGSYYEQYF. In DNA, the CDR3 is TGTGCCAGCAGCAGACAGGGGTCCTACTACGAGCAGTACTTC.

This clone was counted only a few times. The CDR3 DNA is TGTGCCAGCAGCTTGTACCTAGCGGGACAAGAGACCCAGTACTTC. Translating it yields CASSLYLAGQETQYF. The V gene is TRBV5-4, the J gene TRBJ2-5; 9 positions agree with TRBD2. The length of the CDR3 is 15 residues. V lost 1 base and J lost 2; bases outside the gene matches: 3. From germline, CDR1 is SGHNT and CDR2 YYREEE (reference sequence).

This chain connects TRBV2 to TRBJ1-1, with no clear D. V lost 7 bases and J 0 bases, leaving 12 bases between the germline ends. Germline V lookup: CDR1 SNHLY, CDR2 FYNNEI. The CDR3 spans 14 residues. Here the CDR3 reads CASILGAMNTEAFF. The CDR3 nucleotides read TGTGCCAGCATTCTCGGAGCTATGAACACTGAAGCTTTCTTT.

In DNA form, the CDR3 reads TGTGCCAGCTCACCGGGGCAGGGTGATCGCAATGAGCAGTTCTTC. Translated: CASSPGQGDRNEQFF. The chain recombines TRBV18 with TRBJ2-1; D is perhaps TRBD1 (5 bases). The CDR3 length is 15 residues. Germline CDR1 is KGHSH and CDR2 is LQKENI. V was pared by 3 bases and J by 6 bases, with 15 bases between.

J is TRBJ1-2 and V is TRBV29-1; D possibly corresponds to TRBD1 (6 bases). Germline lookup yields CDR1 SQVTM and CDR2 ANQGSEA. CDR3 length: 13 amino acids. V was cut by 3 bases and J by 2 bases, with 10 bases left in between. Here the CDR3 reads CSVDDRINYGYTF. CDR3 bases: TGCAGCGTTGATGACAGGATCAACTATGGCTACACCTTC.

The chain couples TRBV5-1 to TRBJ2-1; no clear D. Trimming shortened V by 1 base and J by 1 base, and 6 bases separated the two germline ends. The CDR3 consists of 14 residues. Germline V lookup: CDR1 SGHRS, CDR2 YFSETQ. In DNA form, the CDR3 reads TGCGCCAGCAGCTTGCTTTCTTCCTACAATGAGCAGTTCTTC. As protein: CASSLLSSYNEQFF.

This sequence joins TRBV28 and TRBJ2-6; tentative D call: TRBD2 (6 bases). Per germline, CDR1 MDHEN and CDR2 SYDVKM. The CDR3 spans 16 residues. V lost 6 bases and J 0 bases, leaving 12 bases between the germline ends. The CDR3 is CASRGDGSSGANVLTF. CDR3 nucleotide sequence: TGTGCCAGCAGGGGGGACGGGAGCTCTGGGGCCAACGTCCTGACTTTC.

The V and J genes are TRBV5-1 and TRBJ2-3; 10 nucleotides align to TRBD1. Trimming cost V 4 bases and J 2 bases; bases outside gene matches: 7. This CDR3 comprises 16 residues. Germline CDR1 reads SGHRS; CDR2 reads YFSETQ. CDR3 region: CASSTGDRGLTDTQYF. Here the CDR3 DNA reads TGCGCCAGCAGCACGGGGGACAGGGGCCTCACAGATACGCAGTATTTT.

The chain carries TRBV7-9 and TRBJ2-7; 7 bases align to TRBD2. Germline V gene data show CDR1 as SEHNR and CDR2 as FQNEAQ (reference sequence). CDR3 length equals 15 residues. J was trimmed by 0 bases and V by 6 bases; bases with no gene match: 8. The CDR3 protein is CASSWGGGSSYEQYF. In DNA form, the CDR3 reads TGTGCCAGCAGTTGGGGCGGGGGTAGCTCCTACGAGCAGTACTTC.

The V call is TRBV4-2, the J call TRBJ1-5; no clear D. The CDR3 contains 15 residues. V was pared by 4 bases and J by 1 base, with 11 bases between. Germline V gives CDR1 LGHNA, CDR2 YNFKEQ. CDR3 sequence: CASSPGRQSNQPQHF. CDR3 bases: TGTGCCAGCAGCCCCGGGAGGCAGAGCAATCAGCCCCAGCATTTT.

The chain has TRBV7-9 and TRBJ1-4; 7 bases align to TRBD1. The CDR3 sequence is 14 residues long. V was pared by 4 bases and J by 10 bases, with 9 bases of the junction left unmatched. CDR1 is SEHNR and CDR2 is FQNEAQ in the germline V gene (reference sequence). This CDR3 reads CASSSTGILGKLFF. The DNA of the CDR3 is TGTGCCAGCAGCTCGACAGGGATCCTGGGAAAACTGTTTTTT. Variable domain in full (rest from reference TRBV7-9 and TRBJ1-4): DTGVSQNPRHKITKRGQNVTFRCDPISEHNRLYWYRQTLGQGPEFLTYFQNEAQLEKSRLLSDRFSAERPKGSFSTLEIQRTEQGDSAMYLCASSSTGILGKLFFGSGTQLSVL.

This clone showed up just once. The chain couples TRBV7-2 to TRBJ1-1, with a tentative D call TRBD1 (5 bases). Trimming removed 3 bases from V and 4 bases from J, with 9 bases in between. The CDR3 covers 13 residues. The germline gives CDR1 SGHTA, CDR2 FQGNSA. The CDR3, as DNA: TGTGCCAGCAGCTTTCAAGGGGTCACTGAAGCTTTCTTT. Protein: CASSFQGVTEAFF.

The rearrangement links TRBV9 to TRBJ1-2, with 7 bases matching TRBD1. Germline CDR1 is SGDLS and CDR2 is YYNGEE. Germline trimming cut 0 bases from V and 4 bases from J; bases unmatched to any gene: 0. This CDR3 comprises 13 residues. The CDR3 spells CASSVGQGYGYTF. CDR3 DNA sequence: TGTGCCAGCAGCGTAGGACAGGGCTATGGCTACACCTTC.